Given below is one T cell receptor beta chain in context. The CDR3 has 14 amino acids. With 0 bases removed from V and 5 bases from J, the gap between germline ends came to 8 bases. Germline V CDR1 and CDR2: LGHNA, YSLEER. The data originate from a study of T cell responses to AZD1222 COVID-19 vaccine. The method was immunoSEQ multiplex PCR; TCRdb's version includes in-frame clones alone and lacks a portion of them. The sample has about 130,000 clones; roughly nine tenths are singletons. The sequencing used peripheral blood, collected on day 0 of AZD1222 vaccination. The sequence derives from an adult in good health. The V gene is TRBV4-3, the J gene TRBJ1-5; D is ambiguous. The CDR3 here is CASSQDWGDQPQHF. CDR3 coding DNA: TGCGCCAGCAGCCAAGATTGGGGAGATCAGCCCCAGCATTTT.